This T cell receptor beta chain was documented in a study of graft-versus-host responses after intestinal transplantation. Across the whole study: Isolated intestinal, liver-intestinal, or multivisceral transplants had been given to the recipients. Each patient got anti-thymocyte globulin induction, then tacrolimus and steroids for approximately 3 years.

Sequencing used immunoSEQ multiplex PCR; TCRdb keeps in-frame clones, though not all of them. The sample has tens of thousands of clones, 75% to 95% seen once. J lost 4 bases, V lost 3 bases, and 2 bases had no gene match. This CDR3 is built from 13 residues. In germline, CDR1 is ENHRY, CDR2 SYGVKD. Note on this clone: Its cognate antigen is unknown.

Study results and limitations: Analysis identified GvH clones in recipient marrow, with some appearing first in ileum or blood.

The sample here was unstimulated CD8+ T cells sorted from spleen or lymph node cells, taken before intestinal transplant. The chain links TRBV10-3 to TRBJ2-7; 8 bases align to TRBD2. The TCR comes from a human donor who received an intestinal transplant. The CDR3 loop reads CAISERGGYEQYF. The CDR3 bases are TGTGCCATCAGTGAACGGGGGGGTTACGAGCAGTACTTC.